This T cell receptor beta chain was observed in a study of blood T cell repertoires in COVID-19 (dated by TCRdb to 2018 to 2020). The study in broad terms: Collaborator samples came from the United States, Italy and Spain and covered acute and convalescent phases of COVID-19. The material from the prospective study consisted of cDNA or gDNA derived from T cells, B-cell-depleted T cells, or PBMCs. Subjects who had been exposed to COVID-19, were actively infected with it, or had recovered from it provided the deeply sampled blood TCRbeta repertoires that made up the dataset. The repertoires were released in a freely available public database intended as a resource for research on the immune response to SARS-CoV-2. Samples were obtained from the ongoing ImmuneRACE study (first 160 participants) and from 1,254 subjects provided by 6 global collaborators. Nearly every sample came with metadata listing a de-identified subject ID, COVID-19 status, age in years and sex. HLA class I and class II types, where available, came from metadata supplied by the sample provider rather than from assay-based typing.

Based on the germline V gene, the CDR1 and CDR2 sequences are KGHDR and SFDVKD. The CDR3 contains 15 residues, cysteine and phenylalanine counted. The DNA shown is the 45-base CDR3, in frame from base 1. V ends up 3 bases short and J 6 bases short, with an unmatched junction base count of 7. Overall results and qualifications from the work: Clinical and demographic metadata were provided uncurated, with the amount varying by source and participant.

Collaborating institutions collected whole blood in K2EDTA tubes following their own protocols. For TCRbeta analysis, collaborators shipped samples in one of three forms: frozen whole blood, isolated PBMCs, or DNA extracted from either of those sample types. This clone was detected once. What antigen it recognizes has not been identified. Base qualities are not recorded, but no much larger clone differs from it by a single base. The immunoSEQ Assay, a bias-controlled multiplex PCR, was used to amplify TCRbeta CDR3 regions from genomic DNA. Regarding the original processing steps: The number of nucleated cells in each sample was estimated by amplification of reference gene primers within the assay. To quantify the absolute abundance of each unique TCRbeta CDR3 rearrangement, sequence reads were collapsed and filtered. For each sample, productive Simpson clonality was calculated by taking the square root of Simpson's diversity index across productive rearrangements. The table comes from immuneACCESS by way of TCRdb, which keeps in-frame sequences with V and J called. Part of the clones is missing from these tables; in studies checked, under half for an unresolved V gene and the rest for unknown reasons. The V and J calls and clone size come from that table; D and trimming were worked out from the DNA. The sample table lists 120,000 or so clones, approximately 90% of them with a count of one. The ten largest make up approximately 3.4% of the sample.

The chain is encoded by TRBV24-1 joined to TRBJ2-5, and 9 junctional nucleotides match TRBD1. The sequencing sample was made of peripheral blood. This TCR came from a woman aged 45-65 years with acute or convalescent COVID-19. The nucleotide sequence is given as TGTGCCACCAGTGATCCCGGGACAGGGCGTCAGACCCAGTACTTC. It translates to CATSDPGTGRQTQYF.